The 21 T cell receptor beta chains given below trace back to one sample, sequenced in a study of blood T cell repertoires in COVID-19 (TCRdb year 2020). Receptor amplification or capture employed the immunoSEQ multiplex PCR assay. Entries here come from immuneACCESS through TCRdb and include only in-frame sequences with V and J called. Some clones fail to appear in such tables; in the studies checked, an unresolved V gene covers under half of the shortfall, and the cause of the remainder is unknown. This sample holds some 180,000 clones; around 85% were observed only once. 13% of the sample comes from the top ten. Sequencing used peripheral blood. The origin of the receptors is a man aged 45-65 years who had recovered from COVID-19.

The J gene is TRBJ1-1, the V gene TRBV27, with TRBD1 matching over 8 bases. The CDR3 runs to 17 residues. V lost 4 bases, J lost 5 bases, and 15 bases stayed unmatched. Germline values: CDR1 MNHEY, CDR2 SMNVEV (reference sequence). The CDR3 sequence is CASSSRQGWNVETEAFF. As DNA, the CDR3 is TGTGCCAGCAGTTCGAGACAGGGGTGGAACGTGGAGACTGAAGCTTTCTTT.

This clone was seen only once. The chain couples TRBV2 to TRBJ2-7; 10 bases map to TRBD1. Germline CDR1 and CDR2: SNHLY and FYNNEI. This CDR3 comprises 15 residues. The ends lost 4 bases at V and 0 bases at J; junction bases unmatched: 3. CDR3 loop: CASSGQGAISYEQYF. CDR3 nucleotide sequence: TGTGCCAGCAGTGGACAGGGGGCCATCTCCTACGAGCAGTACTTC.

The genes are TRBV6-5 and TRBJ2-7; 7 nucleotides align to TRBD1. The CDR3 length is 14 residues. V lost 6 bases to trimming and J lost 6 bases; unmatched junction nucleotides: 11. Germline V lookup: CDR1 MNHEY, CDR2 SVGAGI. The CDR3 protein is CASRRAGGETEQYF. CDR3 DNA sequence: TGTGCCAGCAGAAGAGCAGGGGGTGAAACCGAGCAGTACTTC.

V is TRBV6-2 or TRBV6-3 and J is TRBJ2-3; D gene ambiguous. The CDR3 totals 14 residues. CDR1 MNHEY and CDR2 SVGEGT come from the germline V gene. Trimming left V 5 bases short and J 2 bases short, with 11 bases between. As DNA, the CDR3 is TGTGCCAGCAGTCCCCGGTGGTCCACAGATACGCAGTATTTT. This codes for CASSPRWSTDTQYF.

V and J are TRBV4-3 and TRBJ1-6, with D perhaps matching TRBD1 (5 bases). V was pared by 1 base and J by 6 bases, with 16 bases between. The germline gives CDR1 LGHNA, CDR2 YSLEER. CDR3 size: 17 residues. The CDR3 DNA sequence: TGCGCCAGCAGCCAAGTATTTAGGGGAACAAGTAATTCACCCCTCCACTTT. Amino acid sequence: CASSQVFRGTSNSPLHF.

The CDR3 sequence: CASSAWTGGGTDTQYF. The DNA of the CDR3 is TGCGCCAGCAGCGCATGGACAGGGGGCGGTACAGATACGCAGTATTTT. The genes are TRBV5-1 and TRBJ2-3, with 11 positions matching TRBD1. Germline lookup yields CDR1 SGHRS and CDR2 YFSETQ. This CDR3 is 16 amino acids long. V was pared by 4 bases and J by 3 bases, with 7 bases of the junction left unmatched.

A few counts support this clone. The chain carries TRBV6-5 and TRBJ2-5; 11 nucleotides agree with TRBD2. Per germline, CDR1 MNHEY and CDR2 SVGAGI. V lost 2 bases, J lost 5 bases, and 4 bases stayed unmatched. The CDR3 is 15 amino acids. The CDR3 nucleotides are TGTGCCAGCAGTTACCTAGCGGGAGGACGGGAGACCCAGTACTTC. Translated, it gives CASSYLAGGRETQYF.

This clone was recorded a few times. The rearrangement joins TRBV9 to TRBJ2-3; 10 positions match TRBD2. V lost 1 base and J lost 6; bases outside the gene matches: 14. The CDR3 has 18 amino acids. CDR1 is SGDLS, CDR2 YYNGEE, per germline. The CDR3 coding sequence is TGTGCCAGCAGCGTAAGTCTCACTAGCGGGATCTGGCGCGATACGCAGTATTTT. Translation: CASSVSLTSGIWRDTQYF.

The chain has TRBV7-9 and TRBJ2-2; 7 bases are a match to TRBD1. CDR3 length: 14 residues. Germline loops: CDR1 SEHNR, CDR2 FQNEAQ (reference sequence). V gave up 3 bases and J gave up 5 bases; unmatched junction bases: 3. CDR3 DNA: TGTGCCAGCAGCTTCGAGACAGGGACCGGGGAGCTGTTTTTT. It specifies CASSFETGTGELFF.

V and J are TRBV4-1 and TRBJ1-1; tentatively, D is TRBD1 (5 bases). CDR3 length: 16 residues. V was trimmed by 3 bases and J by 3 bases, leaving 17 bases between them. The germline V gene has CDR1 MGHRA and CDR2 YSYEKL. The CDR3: CASSQPRGKGDTEAFF. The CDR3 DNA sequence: TGCGCCAGCAGCCAGCCTCGGGGGAAAGGGGACACTGAAGCTTTCTTT.

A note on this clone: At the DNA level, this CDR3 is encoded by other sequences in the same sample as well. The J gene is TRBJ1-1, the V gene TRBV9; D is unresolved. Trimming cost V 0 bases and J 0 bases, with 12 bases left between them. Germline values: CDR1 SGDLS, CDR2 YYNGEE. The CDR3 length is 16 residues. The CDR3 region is CASSVASGLMNTEAFF. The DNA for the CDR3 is TGTGCCAGCAGCGTAGCCTCAGGACTTATGAACACTGAAGCTTTCTTT.

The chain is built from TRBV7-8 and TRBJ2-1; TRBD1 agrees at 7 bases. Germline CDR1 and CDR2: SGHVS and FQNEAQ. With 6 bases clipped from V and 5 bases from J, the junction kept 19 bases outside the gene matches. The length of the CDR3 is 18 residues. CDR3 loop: CASRFTAGGLNVDNEQFF. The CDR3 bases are TGTGCCAGCAGGTTCACGGCAGGGGGATTAAACGTTGACAATGAGCAGTTCTTC. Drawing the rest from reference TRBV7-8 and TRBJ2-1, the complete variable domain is GAGVSQSPRYKVAKRGQDVALRCDPISGHVSLFWYQQALGQGPEFLTYFQNEAQLDKSGLPSDRFFAERPEGSVSTLKIQRTQQEDSAVYLCASRFTAGGLNVDNEQFFGPGTRLTVL.

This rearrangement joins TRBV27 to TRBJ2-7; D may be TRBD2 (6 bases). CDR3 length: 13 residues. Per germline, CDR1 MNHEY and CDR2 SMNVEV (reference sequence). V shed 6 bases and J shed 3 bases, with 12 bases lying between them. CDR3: CASSRDWNYEQYF. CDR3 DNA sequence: TGTGCCAGCAGCCGGGACTGGAACTACGAGCAGTACTTC.

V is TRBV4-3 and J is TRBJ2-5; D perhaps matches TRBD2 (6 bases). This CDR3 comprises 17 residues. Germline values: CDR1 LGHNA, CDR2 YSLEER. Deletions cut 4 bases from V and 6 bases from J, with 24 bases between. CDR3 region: CASSPGWERVAPKTQYF. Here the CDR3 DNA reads TGCGCCAGCAGCCCCGGTTGGGAGCGGGTCGCACCCAAGACCCAGTACTTC.

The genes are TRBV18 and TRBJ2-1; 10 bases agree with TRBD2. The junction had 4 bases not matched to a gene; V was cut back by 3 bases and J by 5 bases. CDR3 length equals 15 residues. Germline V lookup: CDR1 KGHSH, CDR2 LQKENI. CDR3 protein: CASSPGLAVNNEQFF. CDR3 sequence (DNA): TGTGCCAGCTCACCCGGACTAGCGGTTAACAATGAGCAGTTCTTC.

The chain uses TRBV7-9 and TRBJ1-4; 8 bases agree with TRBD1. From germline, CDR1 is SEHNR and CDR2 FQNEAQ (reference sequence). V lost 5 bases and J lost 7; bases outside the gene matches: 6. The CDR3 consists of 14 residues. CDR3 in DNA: TGTGCCAGCAGCGCACCGGGACAGGTTGAAAAACTGTTTTTT. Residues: CASSAPGQVEKLFF. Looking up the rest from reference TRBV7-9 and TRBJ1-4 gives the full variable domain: DTGVSQNPRHKITKRGQNVTFRCDPISEHNRLYWYRQTLGQGPEFLTYFQNEAQLEKSRLLSDRFSAERPKGSFSTLEIQRTEQGDSAMYLCASSAPGQVEKLFFGSGTQLSVL.

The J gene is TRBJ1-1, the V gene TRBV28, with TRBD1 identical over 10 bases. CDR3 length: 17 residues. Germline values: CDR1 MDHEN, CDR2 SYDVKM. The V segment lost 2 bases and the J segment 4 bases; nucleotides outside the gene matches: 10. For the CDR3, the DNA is TGTGCCAGCAGTTTAAGCAGACCCCGGGACAGGGGCACTGAAGCTTTCTTT. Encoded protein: CASSLSRPRDRGTEAFF.

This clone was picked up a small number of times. The DNA for the CDR3 is TGCGCCAGCAGTGCTTCAGGGGGTACCTACGAGCAGTACTTC. Translation gives CASSASGGTYEQYF. This chain uses TRBV10-1 with TRBJ2-7, with 7 bases that match TRBD1. The CDR3 runs 14 residues. Per the germline V gene, CDR1 is WNHNN and CDR2 is SYGVQD (reference sequence). With V trimmed by 4 bases and J by 2 bases, 5 bases remained unmatched.

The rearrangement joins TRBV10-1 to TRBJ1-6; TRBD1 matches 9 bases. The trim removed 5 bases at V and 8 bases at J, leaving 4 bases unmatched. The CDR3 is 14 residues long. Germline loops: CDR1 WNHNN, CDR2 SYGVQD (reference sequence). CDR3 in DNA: TGCGCCAGCAGTTGGGACAGGGAGGATTCACCCCTCCACTTT. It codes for CASSWDREDSPLHF.

For the CDR3, the DNA is TGTGCCAGCAGCTCCAGGGAAGAGCAGCCCCAGCATTTT. Its protein is CASSSREEQPQHF. V and J are TRBV12-3 or TRBV12-4 and TRBJ1-5; weak D call: TRBD1 (5 bases). V dropped 6 bases and J dropped 7 bases, with 13 bases sitting between them. This CDR3 region has 13 residues.

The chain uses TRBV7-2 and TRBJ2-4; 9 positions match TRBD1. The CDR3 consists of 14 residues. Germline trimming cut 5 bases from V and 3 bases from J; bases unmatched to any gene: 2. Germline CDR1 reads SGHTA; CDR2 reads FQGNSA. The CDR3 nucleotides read TGTGCCAGCAGCAAGGACAGGGGCAAAAACATTCAGTACTTC. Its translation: CASSKDRGKNIQYF.